Each of the 6 T cell receptor beta chains below was sequenced from the same sample in a study of Ad26.COV2.S vaccination and SARS-CoV-2 variants. Treatment reported: about 20 received Ad26.COV2.S at low or high dose, single or two shots; roughly five received placebo; per-sample allocation not given. Samples analyzed were those drawn on day 63 after the first vaccine or placebo injection. Clones were read by immunoSEQ multiplex PCR, and TCRdb kept only the in-frame ones, dropping some. The table includes around 450,000 clones, 80% to 95% detected once. This material consisted of peripheral blood, taken in a trial of Ad26.COV2.S vaccine versus placebo. The receptor set was obtained from a person between 18 and 59 years old who received the Ad26.COV2.S COVID-19 vaccine or a placebo.

The genes are TRBV11-2 and TRBJ2-3; 9 nucleotides agree with TRBD2. From germline, CDR1 is SGHAT and CDR2 FQNNGV. V trimming: 5 bases; J trimming: 4 bases; junction bases outside the gene matches: 7. The CDR3 has 15 amino acids. In DNA form, the CDR3 reads TGTGCCAGCAGCCCCTCGGGACTAGCTCCAGATACGCAGTATTTT. This sequence encodes CASSPSGLAPDTQYF.

This clone was counted once. The chain recombines TRBV28 with TRBJ2-7; perhaps TRBD2 as D (6 bases). Germline-derived CDR1 and CDR2 are MDHEN and SYDVKM. The CDR3 totals 15 residues. V dropped 6 bases and J dropped 1 base, with 16 bases sitting between them. This CDR3 reads CASSITRDSSYEQYF. CDR3 nucleotide sequence: TGTGCCAGCAGCATAACTCGGGACTCATCCTACGAGCAGTACTTC.

The genes are TRBV28 and TRBJ1-2; 9 bases are shared with TRBD1. From germline, CDR1 is MDHEN and CDR2 SYDVKM. Unmatched junction bases numbered 6, after V lost 6 bases and J lost 4 bases. This CDR3 spans 14 amino acids. CDR3 DNA sequence: TGTGCCAGCAGGACAGGGGGAGGCCTCTATGGCTACACCTTC. Protein: CASRTGGGLYGYTF.

This clone has only one observation. The chain is built from TRBV19 and TRBJ1-1; no clear D. CDR1 and CDR2 from the germline V gene are LNHDA and SQIVND (reference sequence). The V gene lost 4 bases and the J gene lost 0 bases, with 9 bases spanning the gap. The CDR3 is made up of 14 amino acids. The CDR3 coding sequence is TGTGCCAGTAGTACCCTAGGGCTGAACACTGAAGCTTTCTTT. It yields the protein CASSTLGLNTEAFF. The complete variable domain, with remaining parts taken from reference TRBV19 and TRBJ1-1, reads DGGITQSPKYLFRKEGQNVTLSCEQNLNHDAMYWYRQDPGQGLRLIYYSQIVNDFQKGDIAEGYSVSREKKESFPLTVTSAQKNPTAFYLCASSTLGLNTEAFFGQGTRLTVV.

The gene calls are TRBV6-4 and TRBJ2-1; TRBD1 is a possible D gene (6 bases). The CDR3 totals 15 residues. Between the trimmed V and J ends, which lost 4 bases and 6 bases, there was a span of 16 bases. The germline V gene has CDR1 MRHNA and CDR2 SNTAGT. The CDR3 loop is CASSADHREVNEQFF. The CDR3 coding sequence is TGTGCCAGCAGTGCCGATCACAGGGAAGTCAATGAGCAGTTCTTC.

The V and J genes are TRBV4-2 and TRBJ2-3; 8 bases are shared with TRBD2. Trimming cost V 0 bases and J 0 bases; bases outside gene matches: 14. The CDR3 sequence is 20 residues long. CDR1 and CDR2 (germline): LGHNA, YNFKEQ. The CDR3: CASSQDNQKLAAGSTDTQYF. In nucleotides, the CDR3 is TGTGCCAGCAGCCAAGATAACCAGAAACTAGCGGCTGGTAGCACAGATACGCAGTATTTT.